These 26 T cell receptor beta chains were all obtained from the same sample, sequenced in a study of CD8 T cells in Susac syndrome. RNA totalling roughly 0.45 to 1 ug underwent reverse transcription with random hexamers. TCRdb reprocessed the immunoSEQ multiplex PCR reads via MiXCR and lists one record per CDR3 protein. The sample carries about 130,000 distinct CDR3 sequences, around nine tenths recorded once. Sequencing was performed on CD8+ T cells from PBMCs. The receptors were gathered from a human donor with multiple sclerosis.

V and J are TRBV29-1 and TRBJ2-7, with 9 bases aligning to TRBD1. The CDR3 consists of 12 residues. Germline CDR1 is SQVTM and CDR2 is ANQGSEA. J was trimmed by 3 bases and V by 7 bases; bases with no gene match: 4. The CDR3 protein is CSAGTGSYEQYF. The CDR3 DNA follows: TGCAGCGCCGGGACAGGGAGCTACGAGCAGTACTTC.

The chain couples TRBV4-2 to TRBJ2-7; D not certain. The CDR3 sequence is 14 residues long. The ends were cut back, 3 bases at V and 3 bases at J, with 12 bases in the middle. Germline lookup yields CDR1 LGHNA and CDR2 YNFKEQ. This CDR3 is CASSQSDWDYEQYF. In nucleotides, the CDR3 is TGTGCCAGCAGCCAGAGTGATTGGGACTACGAGCAGTACTTC.

This chain joins TRBV11-2 and TRBJ2-1; 9 bases are a match to TRBD2. The J segment lost 6 bases and the V segment lost 4 bases, leaving 10 bases of the junction unmatched. The CDR3 covers 16 residues. CDR1 and CDR2 (germline): SGHAT, FQNNGV. The CDR3 reads CASSWGSGRPGNEQFF. DNA for the CDR3: TGTGCCAGCAGCTGGGGTAGCGGGAGACCGGGCAATGAGCAGTTCTTC.

The chain uses TRBV28 and TRBJ1-1; D perhaps matches TRBD1 (5 bases). Per germline, CDR1 MDHEN and CDR2 SYDVKM. This CDR3 has 15 amino acids. Trimming cost V 5 bases and J 1 base, with 14 bases left between them. CDR3 bases: TGTGCCAGCAGTAGGGCAGGGCTTACGAACACTGAAGCTTTCTTT. Translating gives CASSRAGLTNTEAFF.

The J gene is TRBJ2-1, the V gene TRBV28, with TRBD2 matching 9 bases. Per germline, CDR1 MDHEN and CDR2 SYDVKM. J gave up 4 bases and V 5 bases, and 6 bases lay outside the gene matches. The CDR3 sequence is 15 residues long. This chain's CDR3 is CASSRLAEIYNEQFF. DNA for the CDR3: TGTGCCAGCAGTCGACTAGCGGAAATATACAATGAGCAGTTCTTC.

The rearrangement joins TRBV3-1 to TRBJ1-2, with D uncertain. The CDR3 runs 14 residues. The V gene lost 4 bases and the J gene lost 4 bases, with 13 bases spanning the gap. The V gene's germline CDR1 is LGHDT and CDR2 YNNKEL (reference sequence). In DNA, the CDR3 is TGTGCCAGCAGCCCTGTGACGCTAGGCTATGGCTACACCTTC. Translation gives CASSPVTLGYGYTF.

The CDR3 here is CAWEGGYGYTF. The DNA of the CDR3 is TGTGCCTGGGAAGGGGGGTATGGCTACACCTTC. V is TRBV30 and J is TRBJ1-2; D may be TRBD1 (6 bases). Germline CDR1 GTSNPN, CDR2 SVGIG (reference sequence). CDR3 length equals 11 residues. Trimming cost V 5 bases and J 5 bases, with 9 bases left between them.

The rearrangement links TRBV20-1 to TRBJ1-1; a possible D gene is TRBD1 (6 bases). The germline V gene encodes CDR1 DFQATT and CDR2 SNEGSKA (reference sequence). CDR3 length equals 14 residues. The CDR3 coding sequence is TGCAGCTCGAGGGGGTACAGCGAGGGCACTGAAGCTTTCTTT. This codes for CSSRGYSEGTEAFF.

A remark on this clonotype: The junction differs from germline at one of its ends, possibly a read error. V gene TRBV2 combines with J gene TRBJ2-7, with D unresolved. The CDR3 spans 16 residues. The V gene's germline CDR1 is SNHLY and CDR2 FYNNEI. In DNA form, the CDR3 reads TGTGCCAGCAGTGAAGCGCTAGTCGCAGCCACCTACAAGCAGTACTTC. It encodes CASSEALVAATYKQYF.

The chain is built from TRBV19 and TRBJ1-1; no clear D. V was trimmed by 6 bases and J by 6 bases, leaving 14 bases between them. CDR1 and CDR2 from the germline V gene are LNHDA and SQIVND (reference sequence). This CDR3 contains 13 residues. CDR3: CASSSIEFAEAFF. CDR3 DNA: TGTGCCAGTAGCTCGATAGAGTTCGCTGAAGCTTTCTTT.

The chain combines TRBV4-3 with TRBJ2-3; TRBD2 is a possible D gene (7 bases). CDR1 and CDR2 (germline): LGHNA, YSLEER. The CDR3 sequence is 14 residues long. V was trimmed by 4 bases and J by 6 bases, leaving 14 bases between them. As DNA, the CDR3 is TGCGCCAGCAGCCCGGAGGGGGGGGCGGATACGCAGTATTTT. It encodes CASSPEGGADTQYF.

CDR3 protein: CASGSWGPTEAFF. The CDR3 nucleotides are TGTGCCAGCGGCAGTTGGGGGCCCACTGAAGCTTTCTTT. The chain couples TRBV27 to TRBJ1-1; D is possibly TRBD1 (6 bases). Between the trimmed V and J ends, which lost 8 bases and 4 bases, there was a span of 14 bases. The CDR3 totals 13 residues. Germline-derived CDR1 and CDR2 are MNHEY and SMNVEV (reference sequence).

DNA for the CDR3: TGTGCCAGTAGTATCGGAAATGGCTACACCTTC. Amino acids: CASSIGNGYTF. The chain combines TRBV19 with TRBJ1-2; D not certain. CDR3 length: 11 amino acids. Germline V lookup: CDR1 LNHDA, CDR2 SQIVND (reference sequence). Trimming cost V 3 bases and J 6 bases, with 5 bases left between them.

This clonotype was seen a handful of times. The CDR3 region is CASSSGLAVSYEQYF. The CDR3 bases are TGCGCCAGCAGCTCGGGACTAGCGGTTTCCTACGAGCAGTACTTC. V gene TRBV5-1 combines with J gene TRBJ2-7; 11 positions match TRBD2. This CDR3 has 15 amino acids. The V segment lost 3 bases and the J segment 1 base; nucleotides outside the gene matches: 3. Germline V CDR1 and CDR2: SGHRS, YFSETQ.

This clonotype was seen just once. This sequence joins TRBV6-5 and TRBJ1-4; D is perhaps TRBD1 (5 bases). This CDR3 is 14 amino acids long. The germline V gene encodes CDR1 MNHEY and CDR2 SVGAGI. The V end was cut by 2 bases, the J end by 8 bases, with 12 bases between. Written as DNA, the CDR3 is TGTGCCAGCAGTTACAGGCTAGGGGACGAAAAACTGTTTTTT. Protein: CASSYRLGDEKLFF.

This chain joins TRBV3-1 and TRBJ2-2, with 7 bases that match TRBD1. V shed 6 bases and J 6 bases; nucleotides not matched to a gene: 4. CDR3 length: 13 residues. The germline gives CDR1 LGHDT, CDR2 YNNKEL (reference sequence). Here the CDR3 DNA reads TGTGCCAGCAGGGGTCAGGGGGCCGGGGAGCTGTTTTTT. Its protein is CASRGQGAGELFF.

V is TRBV19 and J is TRBJ1-5; D not certain. CDR3 length: 15 amino acids. The germline V gene has CDR1 LNHDA and CDR2 SQIVND (reference sequence). Trimming shortened V by 5 bases and J by 3 bases, and 14 bases separated the two germline ends. The CDR3 region is CASSPVGGYNQPQHF. The CDR3 DNA sequence: TGTGCCAGTAGTCCCGTGGGAGGTTACAATCAGCCCCAGCATTTT.

The chain employs TRBV9 and TRBJ2-7; 11 positions match TRBD2. The CDR3 sequence is 15 residues long. The germline V gene has CDR1 SGDLS and CDR2 YYNGEE. Losses at the gene ends were 6 bases for V and 6 bases for J; bases not matched to a gene: 11. Written as DNA, the CDR3 is TGTGCCAGCAACCGACTAGCGGGACCGGAGGGCGAGCAGTACTTC. It encodes CASNRLAGPEGEQYF.

V usage is TRBV7-3 and J usage is TRBJ2-3; 12 nucleotides match TRBD2. This CDR3 has 18 residues. With V trimmed by 6 bases and J by 0 bases, 10 bases remained unmatched. CDR1 is SGHTA, CDR2 FQGTGA, per germline. Written as DNA, the CDR3 is TGTGCCAGCAGAAGAGGACTAGCGGGATCCCCTAGCACAGATACGCAGTATTTT. This translates into CASRRGLAGSPSTDTQYF.

The chain carries TRBV29-1 and TRBJ1-2, with D perhaps matching TRBD1 (5 bases). Germline assignment: CDR1 SQVTM and CDR2 ANQGSEA. The CDR3 spans 13 residues. V lost 0 bases to trimming and J lost 8 bases, with 13 bases between them. CDR3 sequence (DNA): TGCAGCGTTGAAGATCCGAAGGGGCACGGCTACACCTTC. Amino acid sequence: CSVEDPKGHGYTF. The whole variable domain, remainder taken from reference TRBV29-1 and TRBJ1-2, is SAVISQKPSRDICQRGTSLTIQCQVDSQVTMMFWYRQQPGQSLTLIATANQGSEATYESGFVIDKFPISRPNLTFSTLTVSNMSPEDSSIYLCSVEDPKGHGYTFGSGTRLTVV.

The chain carries TRBV11-3 and TRBJ2-2; no clear D. This CDR3 is 14 amino acids long. V dropped 1 base and J dropped 6 bases, with 9 bases sitting between them. Germline V lookup: CDR1 SGHNT, CDR2 YENEEA. The CDR3: CASSLVSSPGELFF. The CDR3, as DNA: TGTGCCAGCAGCTTAGTCTCCTCCCCCGGGGAGCTGTTTTTT.

This clonotype appeared once. V usage is TRBV19 and J usage is TRBJ2-7; 9 nucleotides align to TRBD1. J lost 4 bases, V lost 3 bases, and 7 bases had no gene match. Germline-derived CDR1 and CDR2 are LNHDA and SQIVND (reference sequence). This CDR3 is 15 amino acids long. The CDR3 nucleotides are TGTGCCAGTAGTATGGGACAGGGAGATAGGTACGAGCAGTACTTC. It codes for CASSMGQGDRYEQYF. Combining the CDR3 with reference TRBV19 and TRBJ2-7 gives the whole variable domain DGGITQSPKYLFRKEGQNVTLSCEQNLNHDAMYWYRQDPGQGLRLIYYSQIVNDFQKGDIAEGYSVSREKKESFPLTVTSAQKNPTAFYLCASSMGQGDRYEQYFGPGTRLTVT.

The genes are TRBV30 and TRBJ2-5, with 12 positions matching TRBD2. The CDR3 is made up of 16 amino acids. V lost 2 bases to trimming and J lost 1 base; unmatched junction nucleotides: 5. Germline V gene lookup returns CDR1 GTSNPN and CDR2 SVGIG (reference sequence). CDR3: CAWSPGLAGLQETQYF. CDR3 in DNA: TGTGCCTGGAGTCCGGGACTAGCGGGCCTCCAAGAGACCCAGTACTTC.

This clonotype appeared a few times. The CDR3 region has the DNA TGTGCCAGCAGTCTCAGGTTTGGTGGAAAGGGCTACACCTTC. Translating gives CASSLRFGGKGYTF. This chain uses TRBV25-1 with TRBJ1-2, with D unclear. CDR1 is MGHDK and CDR2 is SYGVNS in the germline V gene. This CDR3 has 14 residues. V was cut by 5 bases and J by 8 bases, with 18 bases left in between.

J is TRBJ1-1 and V is TRBV27; 9 nucleotides align to TRBD1. J lost 4 bases, V lost 2 bases, and 2 bases had no gene match. Germline V lookup: CDR1 MNHEY, CDR2 SMNVEV (reference sequence). The CDR3 is 14 amino acids. DNA of the CDR3: TGTGCCAGCAGTTTAGGGACAGGGCGCACTGAAGCTTTCTTT. It translates to CASSLGTGRTEAFF.

The chain is built from TRBV28 and TRBJ2-7; tentative D call: TRBD2 (7 bases). Germline V gene sequence: CDR1 MDHEN, CDR2 SYDVKM. Trimming pared 6 bases from V and 5 bases from J, leaving 23 bases between. The CDR3 consists of 16 residues. Written as DNA, the CDR3 is TGTGCCAGCAGCTCGGCCACAGGGAGGGATAGGCACGAGCAGTACTTC. This translates into CASSSATGRDRHEQYF. The whole variable domain, filled in from reference TRBV28 and TRBJ2-7, reads DVKVTQSSRYLVKRTGEKVFLECVQDMDHENMFWYRQDPGLGLRLIYFSYDVKMKEKGDIPEGYSVSREKKERFSLILESASTNQTSMYLCASSSATGRDRHEQYFGPGTRLTVT.